Presented here are 21 T cell receptor beta chains from one specimen sequenced in a study of cytomegalovirus exposure and HLA in healthy donors (dated 2017 in TCRdb). The library was prepared using the immunoSEQ multiplex PCR assay. For the multiplex PCR, a mixture combining 60 forward primers for TCR Vbeta segments and 13 reverse primers for TCR Jbeta segments was used. The table was pulled from immuneACCESS by TCRdb, which kept in-frame rearrangements only. Such tables lose some clones; where checked, under half of the loss comes from unresolved V genes, and the rest has no known cause. This sample lists about 180,000 clones; around 81% were detected once. The top ten constitute around 5.4% of the sample. The sequenced sample was PBMCs. These receptor sequences come from a man in his forties in good health and CMV-seronegative.

This rearrangement joins TRBV10-3 to TRBJ2-3; 8 bases are a match to TRBD1. Per germline, CDR1 ENHRY and CDR2 SYGVKD. CDR3 length equals 18 residues. V gave up 3 bases and J gave up 1 base; unmatched junction bases: 12. The CDR3 DNA reads as TGTGCCATCAGTGATGAGGGACAGGCACTGGCGGGCACAGATACGCAGTATTTT. Protein: CAISDEGQALAGTDTQYF.

J is TRBJ1-2 and V is TRBV29-1; 10 positions agree with TRBD1. The CDR3 runs 13 residues. CDR1 is SQVTM and CDR2 is ANQGSEA in the germline V gene. The V gene end was trimmed by 4 bases and the J gene end by 5 bases; junction bases not matched to a gene: 4. Written as DNA, the CDR3 is TGCAGCGTTGGTACGGGACAGGGGTATGGCTACACCTTC. Translated, it gives CSVGTGQGYGYTF.

The chain uses TRBV7-9 and TRBJ2-2, with TRBD1 identical over 7 bases. V trimming: 5 bases; J trimming: 3 bases; junction bases outside the gene matches: 9. The CDR3 runs to 16 residues. CDR1 SEHNR and CDR2 FQNEAQ come from the germline V gene (reference sequence). The CDR3, as DNA: TGTGCCAGCAGCCGAACGGGACAGAGAGACACCGGGGAGCTGTTTTTT. It translates to CASSRTGQRDTGELFF.

This chain uses TRBV6-5 with TRBJ2-7, with TRBD1 matching 10 bases. This CDR3 has 15 residues. Trimming cost V 2 bases and J 5 bases; bases outside gene matches: 6. Looked up from germline, CDR1 is MNHEY and CDR2 is SVGAGI. The CDR3 DNA follows: TGTGCCAGCAGTTACCGGGACAGGGGAGCTCACGAGCAGTACTTC. Amino acid sequence: CASSYRDRGAHEQYF.

V and J are TRBV10-3 and TRBJ2-1, with TRBD2 identical over 7 bases. CDR1 is ENHRY and CDR2 is SYGVKD in the germline V gene. The CDR3 covers 16 residues. With V trimmed by 2 bases and J by 6 bases, 10 bases remained unmatched. The DNA for the CDR3 is TGTGCCATCAGTGAGCCGGGAGGACTGAGGGCCAATGAGCAGTTCTTC. Residues: CAISEPGGLRANEQFF.

The genes are TRBV18 and TRBJ1-1; D is unresolved. This CDR3 spans 14 amino acids. Looked up from germline, CDR1 is KGHSH and CDR2 is LQKENI. The ends were cut back, 6 bases at V and 5 bases at J, with 16 bases in the middle. Here the CDR3 DNA reads TGTGCCAGCTCGAGCGACGGAAGCGGGACTGAAGCTTTCTTT. Protein sequence: CASSSDGSGTEAFF.

The CDR3: CASVAGGLFGYTF. DNA for the CDR3: TGTGCCAGCGTAGCCGGGGGTCTCTTTGGCTACACCTTC. The chain combines TRBV6-1 with TRBJ1-2, with D tentatively TRBD1 (5 bases). CDR3 length: 13 amino acids. Trimming stripped 8 bases from V and 7 bases from J, with 17 bases between. The germline V gene encodes CDR1 MNHNS and CDR2 SASEGT.

The V call is TRBV7-9, the J call TRBJ2-2, with TRBD1 identical over 8 bases. This CDR3 is 15 amino acids long. Germline trimming cut 2 bases from V and 7 bases from J; bases unmatched to any gene: 6. The germline gives CDR1 SEHNR, CDR2 FQNEAQ (reference sequence). Here the CDR3 reads CASSLSRGQVGELFF. The CDR3, as DNA: TGTGCCAGCAGCTTATCCAGGGGACAGGTCGGGGAGCTGTTTTTT.

The genes are TRBV28 and TRBJ2-1; 8 nucleotides match TRBD2. The CDR3 runs to 19 residues. V lost 2 bases and J lost 6; bases outside the gene matches: 18. The V gene's germline CDR1 is MDHEN and CDR2 SYDVKM. The chain's CDR3 is CASSLRYLAAGGQRNEQFF. For the CDR3, the DNA is TGTGCCAGCAGTTTAAGGTACCTCGCGGCGGGAGGCCAACGCAATGAGCAGTTCTTC.

The genes are TRBV5-1 and TRBJ2-6; TRBD1 matches at 10 bases. The V segment lost 4 bases and the J segment 1 base; nucleotides outside the gene matches: 5. Germline loops: CDR1 SGHRS, CDR2 YFSETQ. The CDR3 has 17 residues. CDR3 protein: CASSNTGQGSGANVLTF. The DNA for the CDR3 is TGCGCCAGCAGCAACACGGGACAGGGGTCTGGGGCCAACGTCCTGACTTTC. The complete variable domain, with remaining parts taken from reference TRBV5-1 and TRBJ2-6, reads KAGVTQTPRYLIKTRGQQVTLSCSPISGHRSVSWYQQTPGQGLQFLFEYFSETQRNKGNFPGRFSGRQFSNSRSEMNVSTLELGDSALYLCASSNTGQGSGANVLTFGAGSRLTVL.

This clone turned up a few times. The chain joins TRBV6-6 to TRBJ1-4; 9 nucleotides match TRBD1. The germline V gene has CDR1 MNHNY and CDR2 SVGAGI (reference sequence). This CDR3 spans 14 amino acids. V trimming: 4 bases; J trimming: 7 bases; junction bases outside the gene matches: 4. This chain's CDR3 is CASSLTGGSEKLFF. The CDR3 DNA reads TGTGCCAGCAGTTTAACAGGGGGCAGTGAAAAACTGTTTTTT.

In its sample, this clone was seen a few times. This rearrangement joins TRBV14 to TRBJ1-5; D is ambiguous. Germline lookup yields CDR1 SGHDN and CDR2 FVKESK. The CDR3 contains 15 residues. Trimming took off 4 bases at V and 5 bases at J, with 15 bases between the two ends. The CDR3 coding sequence is TGTGCCAGCAGCCCGGGATCCGGGAGCCATCAGCCCCAGCATTTT. Protein product: CASSPGSGSHQPQHF. The complete variable domain, with remaining parts taken from reference TRBV14 and TRBJ1-5, reads EAGVTQFPSHSVIEKGQTVTLRCDPISGHDNLYWYRRVMGKEIKFLLHFVKESKQDESGMPNNRFLAERTGGTYSTLKVQPAELEDSGVYFCASSPGSGSHQPQHFGDGTRLSIL.

The chain uses TRBV7-8 and TRBJ2-2; TRBD1 aligns across 7 bases. V gave up 5 bases and J gave up 6 bases; unmatched junction bases: 27. The CDR3 contains 21 residues. Germline V gives CDR1 SGHVS, CDR2 FQNEAQ. The CDR3 DNA is TGTGCCAGCAGCCCATGTTTTATCTTGTCATCGCAGGGGGATTGCCCCGGGGAGCTGTTTTTT. Amino acid sequence: CASSPCFILSSQGDCPGELFF.

The chain carries TRBV19 and TRBJ1-2; D not certain. V was trimmed by 2 bases and J by 6 bases, leaving 7 bases between them. Germline V gene sequence: CDR1 LNHDA, CDR2 SQIVND (reference sequence). CDR3 length: 12 residues. The CDR3 DNA is TGTGCCAGTAGTATAATGGGAGATGGCTACACCTTC. It codes for CASSIMGDGYTF.

This sequence joins TRBV5-4 and TRBJ1-6; D is perhaps TRBD1 (6 bases). The CDR3 totals 17 residues. Trimming removed 0 bases from V and 6 bases from J, with 16 bases in between. Germline values: CDR1 SGHNT, CDR2 YYREEE (reference sequence). The CDR3 loop reads CASSLASGGRANSPLHF. The CDR3 DNA reads TGTGCCAGCAGCTTGGCCAGCGGGGGGCGGGCTAATTCACCCCTCCACTTT. Full variable domain (rest looked up from reference TRBV5-4 and TRBJ1-6): ETGVTQSPTHLIKTRGQQVTLRCSSQSGHNTVSWYQQALGQGPQFIFQYYREEENGRGNFPPRFSGLQFPNYSSELNVNALELDDSALYLCASSLASGGRANSPLHFGNGTRLTVT.

The chain links TRBV19 to TRBJ2-1; possibly TRBD2 for D (5 bases). Trimming cost V 1 base and J 0 bases, with 25 bases left between them. The germline V gene encodes CDR1 LNHDA and CDR2 SQIVND (reference sequence). This CDR3 is built from 21 residues. CDR3 in DNA: TGTGCCAGTAGTATAGTAAAGAGGCTAGCAGGAAGAGTGTCCTCCTACAATGAGCAGTTCTTC. Protein sequence: CASSIVKRLAGRVSSYNEQFF.

Regarding this clone: The junction and the germline gene differ at one end; a read error may be behind it. V and J are TRBV7-9 and TRBJ2-7; perhaps TRBD2 as D (5 bases). This CDR3 region has 13 residues. The germline gives CDR1 SEHNR, CDR2 FQNEAQ (reference sequence). The DNA for the CDR3 is TGTTCCAGCAGCTTAGAGGACTCCGCCGAGCAGTACTTC. It specifies CSSSLEDSAEQYF.

V is TRBV19 and J is TRBJ1-1, with D tentatively TRBD1 (6 bases). The germline V and J ends were trimmed by 4 bases and 1 base, with 16 bases remaining between them. This CDR3 spans 16 amino acids. CDR1 and CDR2 from the germline V gene are LNHDA and SQIVND (reference sequence). CDR3 nucleotide sequence: TGTGCCAGTAGTACTAGAACCGGGACACCGAACACTGAAGCTTTCTTT. The encoded protein is CASSTRTGTPNTEAFF.

This chain connects TRBV2 to TRBJ1-6; TRBD1 matches 8 bases. The CDR3 runs 14 residues. Per germline, CDR1 SNHLY and CDR2 FYNNEI. The junction had 7 bases not matched to a gene; V was cut back by 9 bases and J by 6 bases. The CDR3, as DNA: TGTGCCAGTATCCGGGACAGGTCTAATTCACCCCTCCACTTT. Translated, it gives CASIRDRSNSPLHF. The whole variable domain, remainder taken from reference TRBV2 and TRBJ1-6, is EPEVTQTPSHQVTQMGQEVILRCVPISNHLYFYWYRQILGQKVEFLVSFYNNEISEKSEIFDDQFSVERPDGSNFTLKIRSTKLEDSAMYFCASIRDRSNSPLHFGNGTRLTVT.

The rearrangement uses TRBV25-1 and TRBJ2-1, with 10 positions matching TRBD2. The CDR3 loop spans 17 amino acids. V shed 8 bases and J 7 bases; nucleotides not matched to a gene: 17. Germline V gene data show CDR1 as MGHDK and CDR2 as SYGVNS. CDR3 in DNA: TGTGCCAGCGACCGAAACAGCGGGAGGGCCATGTTGAATGAGCAGTTCTTC. As protein: CASDRNSGRAMLNEQFF.

The gene calls are TRBV2 and TRBJ2-5, with 16 bases lining up with TRBD2. This CDR3 is built from 16 residues. V lost 5 bases, J lost 5 bases, and 5 bases stayed unmatched. Germline V lookup: CDR1 SNHLY, CDR2 FYNNEI. CDR3: CASSPGLAGGPETQYF. The CDR3 nucleotides are TGTGCCAGCAGTCCGGGACTAGCGGGGGGGCCGGAGACCCAGTACTTC.